This T cell receptor (beta chain) was documented in a study of CD8+ T cells in alopecia areata. Study information: Treatment comprised oral tofacitinib, 5 to 10 mg twice daily, in treated patients. It was 6 to 18 months of tofacitinib, and then there were 6 months off drug.

This clone has just a few counts. Sequencing relied on a cDNA template that was reverse transcribed from extracted RNA. Measured with immunoSEQ multiplex PCR; TCRdb has only the in-frame clones, and not every one. The sample holds over 100,000 clones, approximately 48% seen once. Germline V gene data show CDR1 as MGHDK and CDR2 as SYGVNS. V shed 7 bases and J shed 1 base, with 8 bases lying between them. The CDR3 runs 12 residues. Both peripheral blood and punch biopsies of lesional scalp skin were obtained from patients who had alopecia areata. Sequencing was performed on CD8+ T cells sorted from blood, taken at week 0. The receptor comes from a human donor with alopecia areata. The chain links TRBV25-1 to TRBJ2-7; TRBD1 is a possible D gene (5 bases). The CDR3 is CASTDSSYEQYF. The CDR3 DNA is TGTGCCAGCACCGACAGTTCCTACGAGCAGTACTTC.